Listed here are 27 T cell receptor beta chains from one sample, sequenced in a study of blood T cell repertoires in COVID-19. Profiling relied on immunoSEQ multiplex PCR, and the TCRdb table lists in-frame clones only, not all of them. The sample lists approximately 280,000 clones, 88% occurring once. Material: peripheral blood. These TCRs come from a man between 18 and 29 years old with active or convalescent COVID-19.

This clone was detected only once. The chain recombines TRBV4-1 with TRBJ2-3; no firm D call. CDR3 length equals 14 residues. Germline V gene lookup returns CDR1 MGHRA and CDR2 YSYEKL. The V gene lost 4 bases and the J gene lost 6 bases, with 14 bases spanning the gap. The CDR3 is CASSLESYADTQYF. The CDR3 DNA sequence: TGCGCCAGCAGCCTCGAGTCATACGCCGATACGCAGTATTTT.

This chain connects TRBV19 to TRBJ1-1; D is unresolved. The CDR3 spans 14 residues. Trimming removed 3 bases from V and 3 bases from J, with 11 bases in between. Germline values: CDR1 LNHDA, CDR2 SQIVND (reference sequence). Here the CDR3 reads CASSIRTLDTEAFF. Written as DNA, the CDR3 is TGTGCCAGTAGTATCCGGACTTTGGACACTGAAGCTTTCTTT.

This clone came up a few times. The chain uses TRBV5-1 and TRBJ1-1, with D tentatively TRBD1 (6 bases). The germline V and J ends were trimmed by 2 bases and 11 bases, with 22 bases remaining between them. The germline gives CDR1 SGHRS, CDR2 YFSETQ. CDR3 length: 15 residues. CDR3 bases: TGCGCCAGCAGCTTTTCGGGGAGCAGGGGCTCTGGCGCTTTCTTT. Encoded protein: CASSFSGSRGSGAFF.

The V gene is TRBV6-6, the J gene TRBJ2-1; 7 bases line up with TRBD1. J gave up 8 bases and V 2 bases, and 9 bases lay outside the gene matches. Germline CDR1 and CDR2: MNHNY and SVGAGI (reference sequence). The CDR3 totals 15 residues. The CDR3: CASSYRAGGIDEQFF. CDR3 coding DNA: TGTGCCAGCAGTTACCGGGCAGGGGGAATAGATGAGCAGTTCTTC.

This clone has only a few counts. The chain recombines TRBV6-5 with TRBJ1-5; no firm D call. V was trimmed by 0 bases and J by 7 bases, leaving 10 bases between them. The V gene's germline CDR1 is MNHEY and CDR2 SVGAGI. The CDR3 runs to 14 residues. CDR3 nucleotides: TGTGCCAGCAGTTACTCGAGGCCGCGGCAGCCCCAGCATTTT. Translation gives CASSYSRPRQPQHF.

The chain has TRBV5-1 and TRBJ2-7; 8 bases agree with TRBD1. This CDR3 is built from 12 residues. The ends lost 7 bases at V and 3 bases at J; junction bases unmatched: 3. Germline V gives CDR1 SGHRS, CDR2 YFSETQ. This CDR3 is CASRTGNYEQYF. In nucleotides, the CDR3 is TGCGCCAGCCGGACAGGGAACTACGAGCAGTACTTC.

This clone occurred a few times. The CDR3 DNA reads as TGTGCCATCAGTCACGGGTTGAACACTGAAGCTTTCTTT. This gives the protein CAISHGLNTEAFF. V gene TRBV10-3 combines with J gene TRBJ1-1, with D uncertain. CDR3 length: 13 residues. Trimming left V 5 bases short and J 0 bases short, with 7 bases between. The germline CDR1 and CDR2 sequences are ENHRY and SYGVKD.

Only one count was recorded for this clone. The J gene is TRBJ1-1, the V gene TRBV5-6, with D possibly TRBD1 on 5 matching bases. The CDR3 covers 12 residues. Trimming stripped 1 base from V and 10 bases from J, with 11 bases between. Germline assignment: CDR1 SGHDT and CDR2 YYEEEE. This CDR3 reads CASSLSGAGAFF. DNA of the CDR3: TGTGCCAGCAGCTTGAGCGGGGCTGGAGCTTTCTTT.

The genes are TRBV12-3 or TRBV12-4 and TRBJ2-7, with TRBD1 identical over 7 bases. Unmatched junction bases numbered 6, after V lost 4 bases and J lost 6 bases. This CDR3 has 13 residues. CDR3 amino acids: CASSSQGIGEQYF. The CDR3 DNA sequence: TGTGCCAGCAGTTCACAGGGGATCGGCGAGCAGTACTTC.

CDR3 region: CSALGGTGDPYEQYF. CDR3 bases: TGCAGCGCCTTGGGTGGTACAGGGGACCCCTACGAGCAGTACTTC. The V and J genes are TRBV29-1 and TRBJ2-7; TRBD1 matches 7 bases. CDR3 length: 15 residues. CDR1 is SQVTM, CDR2 ANQGSEA, per germline. V shed 7 bases, J shed 2 bases, and the junction held 14 bases outside the gene matches.

This sequence joins TRBV5-3 and TRBJ1-2, with unresolved D. TRBV5-3 qualifies as an ORF whose function is uncertain. This CDR3 contains 12 residues. Trimming stripped 6 bases from V and 0 bases from J, with 6 bases between. The CDR3 spells CARIGPNYGYTF. The CDR3 DNA reads TGTGCCAGAATTGGGCCTAACTATGGCTACACCTTC.

The chain has TRBV24-1 and TRBJ2-5; 7 nucleotides line up with TRBD2. V shed 5 bases, J shed 4 bases, and the junction held 6 bases outside the gene matches. This CDR3 has 14 amino acids. The germline CDR1 and CDR2 sequences are KGHDR and SFDVKD. The CDR3 DNA sequence: TGTGCCACCAGTGCGGGGGGTGAGATAGAGACCCAGTACTTC. Residues: CATSAGGEIETQYF.

In its sample, this clone was seen once. The chain employs TRBV7-9 and TRBJ2-7; weak D call: TRBD2 (6 bases). This CDR3 has 18 amino acids. The germline gives CDR1 SEHNR, CDR2 FQNEAQ (reference sequence). Trimming removed 5 bases at V and 3 bases at J, with 26 bases between. The CDR3 region has the DNA TGTGCCAGCAGCCCCGGAAGAAACGAGGGAGACGGGAGCTACGAGCAGTACTTC. Protein sequence: CASSPGRNEGDGSYEQYF.

Comments on this clone: In the same sample, other DNA sequences code for this CDR3. The chain joins TRBV5-1 to TRBJ2-7; D ambiguous. Germline loops: CDR1 SGHRS, CDR2 YFSETQ. Trimming shortened V by 0 bases and J by 5 bases, and 6 bases separated the two germline ends. CDR3 size: 12 residues. This chain's CDR3 is CASSLAADEQYF. CDR3 bases: TGCGCCAGCAGCTTGGCCGCGGACGAGCAGTACTTC. Full variable domain (remainder filled in from reference TRBV5-1 and TRBJ2-7): KAGVTQTPRYLIKTRGQQVTLSCSPISGHRSVSWYQQTPGQGLQFLFEYFSETQRNKGNFPGRFSGRQFSNSRSEMNVSTLELGDSALYLCASSLAADEQYFGPGTRLTVT.

The table lists this clone with a few counts. V gene TRBV6-6 combines with J gene TRBJ1-5, with D possibly TRBD1 on 6 matching bases. The CDR3 contains 14 residues. Germline V CDR1 and CDR2: MNHNY, SVGAGI (reference sequence). V was clipped by 4 bases and J by 1 base, with 8 bases between them. The CDR3 coding sequence is TGTGCCAGCAGTTTGCAGGGGAGCAATCAGCCCCAGCATTTT. This gives the protein CASSLQGSNQPQHF.

This rearrangement joins TRBV6-6 to TRBJ2-1, with a possible D match to TRBD1 (5 bases). Germline CDR1 is MNHNY and CDR2 is SVGAGI (reference sequence). The CDR3 has 11 residues. The ends were cut back, 0 bases at V and 13 bases at J, with 7 bases in the middle. The CDR3 is CASSYSGPQFF. CDR3 nucleotides: TGTGCCAGCAGTTACTCGGGGCCTCAGTTCTTC.

The V and J genes are TRBV11-2 and TRBJ2-2; the D is unclear. The CDR3 extends over 13 amino acids. V was trimmed by 5 bases and J by 4 bases, leaving 8 bases between them. In germline, CDR1 is SGHAT, CDR2 FQNNGV. The CDR3 region has the DNA TGTGCCAGCAGCCTCGGTAGCACCGGGGAGCTGTTTTTT. Encoded protein: CASSLGSTGELFF.

The chain has TRBV7-6 and TRBJ2-1; TRBD2 matches 8 bases. The CDR3 extends over 17 amino acids. The ends lost 2 bases at V and 7 bases at J; junction bases unmatched: 13. Per germline, CDR1 SGHVS and CDR2 FNYEAQ. The CDR3: CASSLSPGGGAFNEQFF. CDR3 sequence (DNA): TGTGCCAGCAGCTTATCCCCGGGAGGGGGGGCCTTTAATGAGCAGTTCTTC.

This clone was recorded a few times. Here the CDR3 reads CASISSPDYGYTF. CDR3 coding DNA: TGTGCCAGCATCTCTTCCCCGGACTATGGCTACACCTTC. The chain recombines TRBV2 with TRBJ1-2; D unclear. Germline values: CDR1 SNHLY, CDR2 FYNNEI. V was pared by 7 bases and J by 3 bases, with 12 bases between. The CDR3 spans 13 residues.

The chain links TRBV6-5 to TRBJ2-1; 9 nucleotides align to TRBD1. Germline V gives CDR1 MNHEY, CDR2 SVGAGI. The CDR3 has 15 residues. With 6 bases clipped from V and 2 bases from J, the junction kept 5 bases outside the gene matches. CDR3 region: CASSPGDRAYNEQFF. CDR3 sequence (DNA): TGTGCCAGCAGCCCAGGGGACAGGGCCTACAATGAGCAGTTCTTC.

The chain has TRBV14 and TRBJ2-3; 11 bases map to TRBD1. Germline V CDR1 and CDR2: SGHDN, FVKESK. This CDR3 region has 15 residues. Germline trimming cut 4 bases from V and 2 bases from J; bases unmatched to any gene: 2. CDR3 residues: CASSPGQGATDTQYF. In DNA form, the CDR3 reads TGTGCCAGCAGCCCCGGACAGGGGGCCACAGATACGCAGTATTTT.

The V and J genes are TRBV27 and TRBJ1-2; 9 bases align to TRBD1. The length of the CDR3 is 15 residues. Germline CDR1 MNHEY, CDR2 SMNVEV (reference sequence). The V and J ends lost 1 base and 6 bases, in that order; junction bases with no gene match: 6. The CDR3 DNA is TGTGCCAGCAGTTTATATGGGACAGGGTTTCATGGCTACACCTTC. The encoded protein is CASSLYGTGFHGYTF.

The chain recombines TRBV6-2 or TRBV6-3 with TRBJ2-7; TRBD1 matches 9 bases. V lost 2 bases, J lost 3 bases, and 5 bases stayed unmatched. CDR3 length equals 15 residues. Germline V gene lookup returns CDR1 MNHEY and CDR2 SVGEGT. Written as DNA, the CDR3 is TGTGCCAGCAGTTACGCGGACAGGGGCTACTACGAGCAGTACTTC. Amino acids: CASSYADRGYYEQYF.

The chain carries TRBV11-3 and TRBJ2-7; a weak D match, TRBD2 (5 bases). Per the germline V gene, CDR1 is SGHNT and CDR2 is YENEEA. This CDR3 has 20 residues. Trimming removed 5 bases at V and 3 bases at J, with 32 bases between. CDR3 region: CASSPPGEIFLYRENYEQYF. CDR3 nucleotides: TGTGCCAGCAGCCCGCCGGGTGAAATCTTCCTCTATCGGGAAAACTACGAGCAGTACTTC.

The chain joins TRBV2 to TRBJ1-1; D perhaps matches TRBD1 (5 bases). CDR1 and CDR2 from the germline V gene are SNHLY and FYNNEI. The V gene lost 1 base and the J gene lost 0 bases, with 9 bases spanning the gap. The CDR3 covers 15 residues. DNA for the CDR3: TGTGCCAGCAGTGAAGGACAGCTCTTGAACACTGAAGCTTTCTTT. It is translated as CASSEGQLLNTEAFF.

The chain combines TRBV6-6 with TRBJ1-5, with 9 positions matching TRBD1. There are 16 residues in the CDR3. V gave up 6 bases and J gave up 2 bases; unmatched junction bases: 8. The germline gives CDR1 MNHNY, CDR2 SVGAGI (reference sequence). This CDR3 reads CASRGPGQGGNQPQHF. The CDR3 nucleotides read TGTGCCAGCAGGGGACCGGGACAGGGAGGCAATCAGCCCCAGCATTTT.

The chain has TRBV7-2 and TRBJ2-7, with 14 bases lining up with TRBD2. This CDR3 region has 18 residues. Trimming took 0 bases from V and 7 from J; bases not matched to a gene: 11. Germline values: CDR1 SGHTA, CDR2 FQGNSA. CDR3 sequence (DNA): TGTGCCAGCAGCTTAGCAGTGACTAGCGGGGGGGCATCGAGAGAGCAGTACTTC. Protein: CASSLAVTSGGASREQYF. Looking up the rest from reference TRBV7-2 and TRBJ2-7 gives the full variable domain: GAGVSQSPSNKVTEKGKDVELRCDPISGHTALYWYRQSLGQGLEFLIYFQGNSAPDKSGLPSDRFSAERTGGSVSTLTIQRTQQEDSAVYLCASSLAVTSGGASREQYFGPGTRLTVT.